This T cell receptor (beta chain) was profiled in a study of a mutant IDH1 vaccine in newly diagnosed glioma. A word on this clone: As yet, its antigen is unknown.

The CDR3 has 15 residues. V was trimmed by 0 bases and J by 3 bases, leaving 10 bases between them. In germline, CDR1 is SGHKS, CDR2 YYEKEE (reference sequence). Clones were sequenced by immunoSEQ multiplex PCR, and TCRdb holds only the in-frame ones, with some missing. The table lists around 50,000 clones, 65% to 85% of them singletons, with around 4.7% in the top ten. Documented time point: week 47, end of study. Doses comprised 300 ug of mutant IDH1 20-mer peptide each, plus topical imiquimod. Source: PBMCs, taken from a glioma patient whose treatment included an IDH1 peptide vaccine. The V and J genes are TRBV5-5 and TRBJ1-5; TRBD1 is a possible D gene (5 bases). The sequence was collected from a young woman with glioma. Some clones in this sample may be carry-over from other donors' samples. The CDR3 DNA sequence: TGTGCCAGCAGCTTGGCCCTGACAGTCAATCAGCCCCAGCATTTT. It translates to CASSLALTVNQPQHF.